The 10 T cell receptor beta chains reported below all come from one sample, sequenced in a study of post-analysis software for immune sequencing data (dated by TCRdb to between 2015 and 2016). Results the study describes overall, beyond this receptor: Patients showed significantly higher frequencies than controls for a handful of TRBV segments, among them TRBV5-6, TRBV5-1 and TRBV20-1.

Their antigens are not known. Library preparation employed PCR. Instrument on record: Illumina HiSeq 2500. Unique molecular identifiers were incorporated into TCR beta cDNA libraries to reduce PCR and sequencing biases. The raw public reads went through TCRdb reprocessing: fastp at Q25, MiXCR clone calling, in-frame beta chains kept. When rows share a CDR3 protein, they turn into one entry using the most common DNA and genes. The sample data list 750,000 to 900,000 distinct CDR3 sequences, and more than 45% of these were observed just once. Clones ranked in the top ten supply over 4.5% of the sample. The sequencing input was blood. The source is a girl aged 10 to 17 with multiple sclerosis.

The J gene is TRBJ2-1, the V gene TRBV29-1; tentative D call: TRBD1 (5 bases). The ends were cut back, 3 bases at V and 9 bases at J, with 9 bases in the middle. The CDR3 length is 11 residues. From germline, CDR1 is SQVTM and CDR2 ANQGSEA. CDR3 residues: CSVDRVGEQFF. CDR3 sequence (DNA): TGCAGCGTTGACAGGGTCGGTGAGCAGTTCTTC.

The CDR3 DNA follows: TGTGCCAGCAGCTTAGGGGGGGACAAAGCTTTCTTT. It is translated as CASSLGGDKAFF. The genes are TRBV11-2 and TRBJ1-1; possibly TRBD1 for D (6 bases). CDR3 size: 12 residues. Germline CDR1 reads SGHAT; CDR2 reads FQNNGV. The ends were cut back, 1 base at V and 9 bases at J, with 9 bases in the middle.

Concerning this clonotype itself: One end of the junction is discordant with germline, which a read error may explain. The chain couples TRBV7-6 to TRBJ2-5, with D perhaps matching TRBD1 (5 bases). The CDR3 contains 15 residues. Germline CDR1 reads SGHVS; CDR2 reads FNYEAQ. The CDR3 coding sequence is TGTGCCAGCAGCTTAGCGGGGCCCGTCCAAGAGACCCGGTACTTC. Protein sequence: CASSLAGPVQETRYF.

The CDR3 bases are TGTGCCAGCAGTTTAACTGGCGGGAGTGGGGAGACCCAGTACTTC. This encodes CASSLTGGSGETQYF. The rearrangement joins TRBV27 to TRBJ2-5; TRBD2 matches 7 bases. The CDR3 sequence is 15 residues long. The ends lost 2 bases at V and 5 bases at J; junction bases unmatched: 8. Germline V gene data show CDR1 as MNHEY and CDR2 as SMNVEV (reference sequence).

This chain connects TRBV6-5 to TRBJ2-1, with 13 bases lining up with TRBD2. The junction had 6 bases not matched to a gene; V was cut back by 0 bases and J by 10 bases. Germline CDR1 reads MNHEY; CDR2 reads SVGAGI. This CDR3 is built from 16 residues. CDR3 residues: CASSYSGLAGAREQFF. The CDR3 coding sequence is TGTGCCAGCAGTTACTCCGGACTAGCGGGAGCTAGGGAGCAGTTCTTC.

This chain links TRBV6-1 with TRBJ2-6; a weak D match, TRBD2 (6 bases). Trimming pared 5 bases from V and 0 bases from J, leaving 11 bases between. The germline gives CDR1 MNHNS, CDR2 SASEGT. The CDR3 sequence is 16 residues long. The DNA for the CDR3 is TGTGCCAGCAGTCCGGGACTGCCCTCTGGGGCCAACGTCCTGACTTTC. Its protein product is CASSPGLPSGANVLTF.

The CDR3, as DNA: TGTGCCAGCAGTTGGCCGGGACAGGGGATCGATACGCAGTATTTT. Translated, it gives CASSWPGQGIDTQYF. The chain carries TRBV6-6 and TRBJ2-3; the match to TRBD1 covers 10 bases. The CDR3 contains 15 residues. Germline V lookup: CDR1 MNHNY, CDR2 SVGAGI (reference sequence). V shed 4 bases, J shed 6 bases, and the junction held 7 bases outside the gene matches.

The V call is TRBV7-8, the J call TRBJ2-5, with TRBD1 matching 8 bases. J gave up 2 bases and V 1 base, and 12 bases lay outside the gene matches. The CDR3 has 18 residues. Germline V gene sequence: CDR1 SGHVS, CDR2 FQNEAQ. CDR3 protein: CASSLGRGQGYSQETQYF. The CDR3 DNA sequence: TGTGCCAGCAGCTTAGGAAGAGGACAGGGCTACTCGCAAGAGACCCAGTACTTC.

This clonotype was found a few times. The CDR3 is CASSPPGQGREKLFF. In DNA, the CDR3 is TGTGCCAGCAGCCCCCCGGGACAGGGAAGGGAAAAACTGTTTTTT. The rearrangement links TRBV27 to TRBJ1-4; 9 nucleotides line up with TRBD1. Germline assignment: CDR1 MNHEY and CDR2 SMNVEV (reference sequence). The CDR3 is made up of 15 amino acids. The V segment lost 6 bases and the J segment 8 bases; nucleotides outside the gene matches: 10.

This clonotype was picked up a small number of times. CDR3: CASRRPGLASNEQFF. The CDR3 DNA reads as TGCGCCAGCAGACGACCGGGACTAGCGTCGAATGAGCAGTTCTTC. The chain has TRBV4-1 and TRBJ2-1; TRBD2 matches at 10 bases. Germline V CDR1 and CDR2: MGHRA, YSYEKL. V lost 6 bases to trimming and J lost 7 bases; unmatched junction nucleotides: 9. The CDR3 extends over 15 amino acids.